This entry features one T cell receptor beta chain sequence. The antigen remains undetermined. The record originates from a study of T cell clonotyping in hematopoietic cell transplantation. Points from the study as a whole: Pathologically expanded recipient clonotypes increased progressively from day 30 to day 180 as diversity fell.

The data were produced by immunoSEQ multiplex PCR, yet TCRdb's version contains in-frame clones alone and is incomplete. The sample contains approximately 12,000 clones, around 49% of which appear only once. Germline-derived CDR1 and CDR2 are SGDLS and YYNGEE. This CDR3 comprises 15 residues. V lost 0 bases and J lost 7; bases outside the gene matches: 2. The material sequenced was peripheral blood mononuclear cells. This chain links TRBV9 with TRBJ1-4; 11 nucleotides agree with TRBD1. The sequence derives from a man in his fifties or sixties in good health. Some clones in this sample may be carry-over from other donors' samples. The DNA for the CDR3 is TGTGCCAGCAGCGTAGATGGGACAGGGGGTGAAAAACTGTTTTTT. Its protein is CASSVDGTGGEKLFF.